This TCR beta chain originates from a study of a mutant IDH1 vaccine in newly diagnosed glioma. Overall study: In weeks 1, 3, 5, 7, 11, 15, 19 and 23, patients were immunized, eight times in all. A roughly 60% male, approximately 40% female split and a mean age of 40.4 years characterized treated patients. Following radiotherapy alone, or alongside temozolomide cycles, vaccination was started after an interval of 4-6 weeks.

V lost 4 bases and J lost 4, with 10 bases in between. CDR1 and CDR2 from the germline V gene are SNHLY and FYNNEI. The CDR3 extends over 13 amino acids. Time point defined: week 11, during vaccination. Each dose of the vaccine consisted of 300 ug of mutant IDH1 20-mer peptide, with topical imiquimod. Measured with immunoSEQ multiplex PCR; TCRdb has only the in-frame clones, and not every one. The sample holds tens of thousands of clones; 75% to 90% are singletons and the top ten take around 6.5%. Remarks on this clone: Its antigen is unknown.

Study-wide points: Seemingly, top peripheral T cell clonotype changes bore no relation to pseudoprogression.

Source: PBMCs, taken from a glioma patient whose treatment included an IDH1 peptide vaccine. This receptor was taken from a man aged 45 to 65 with glioma. This chain uses TRBV2 with TRBJ2-5; D unclear. The CDR3 sequence is CASSGTRGETQYF. In DNA form, the CDR3 reads TGTGCCAGCAGTGGGACCCGAGGAGAGACCCAGTACTTC.